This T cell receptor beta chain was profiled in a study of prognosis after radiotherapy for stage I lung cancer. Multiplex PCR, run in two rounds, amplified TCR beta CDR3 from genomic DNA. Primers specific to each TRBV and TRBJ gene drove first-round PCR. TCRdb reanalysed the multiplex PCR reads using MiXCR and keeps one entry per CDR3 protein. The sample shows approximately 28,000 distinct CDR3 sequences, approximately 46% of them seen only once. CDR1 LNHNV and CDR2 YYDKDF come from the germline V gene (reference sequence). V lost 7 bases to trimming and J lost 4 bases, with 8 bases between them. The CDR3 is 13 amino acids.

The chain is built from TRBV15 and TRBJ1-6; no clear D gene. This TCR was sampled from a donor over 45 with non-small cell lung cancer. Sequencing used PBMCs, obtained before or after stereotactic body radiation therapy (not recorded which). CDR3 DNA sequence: TGTGCCACCATCAAAGGGTATAATTCACCCCTCCACTTT. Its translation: CATIKGYNSPLHF.